The clone carrying this TCR beta chain was observed a few times. Its antigen remains unidentified. The CDR3 extends over 15 amino acids. V lost 9 bases, J lost 1 base, and 18 bases lay in between. Germline CDR1 reads MRHNA; CDR2 reads SNTAGT. These data come from a study of shared clonotypes between healthy human individuals. A CD45RA-negative memory subset and a CD45RA+ naive subset were separated from the CD4+ cells. The protocol was immunoSEQ multiplex PCR, while the TCRdb copy is restricted to in-frame clones and leaves out a portion. The table lists more than 850,000 clones, 75% to 85% of them singletons, with roughly 0.56% in the top ten. The study, taken as a whole, reports: Researchers found naive subsets generally carried larger estimated richness than memory subsets.

The sequence was collected from a man in his late teens or twenties in good health. Some clones in this sample may be carry-over from other donors' samples. Sequencing was done on a sample of memory CD4+ T cells from PBMCs. Subset in this sample: CD45RA-negative fraction. The chain has TRBV6-4 and TRBJ1-1; maybe TRBD1 (5 bases). CDR3 protein: CARSRRDSPNTEAFF. The CDR3 DNA is TGTGCCAGGAGTCGCCGTGACAGCCCGAACACTGAAGCTTTCTTT.